Below, one TCR beta chain is given with its context. Its matching antigen is unknown. The CDR3 loop spans 18 amino acids. V was shortened by 8 bases and J by 2 bases, with 25 bases between the two germline ends. Germline assignment: CDR1 MDHEN and CDR2 SYDVKM. The data are from a study of shared clonotypes between healthy human individuals. Study conclusions and caveats: Sampling covered blood only; tissue repertoires likely differ. Non-shared clonotypes showed lower generation probabilities than clonotypes common to all four donors. Generally, naive subsets came out with larger estimated richness than memory subsets.

All donors were healthy HIV-negative adults lacking recent acute infections or vaccinations. Here immunoSEQ multiplex PCR was the method, and the copy in TCRdb shows in-frame clones only, minus some. The sample includes roughly 2,300,000 clones, just under 95% of them seen just once. Sequenced input: naive CD4+ T cells from PBMCs. Subset noted: CD45RA+ positively selected. The chain is built from TRBV28 and TRBJ1-5; D is perhaps TRBD1 (6 bases). This TCR came from a young man in good health. Some clones in this sample may be carry-over from other donors' samples. CDR3 sequence: CASGKGTYPSGGNQPQHF. The CDR3 nucleotides are TGTGCCAGCGGCAAGGGGACTTACCCCTCAGGGGGCAATCAGCCCCAGCATTTT.